The present TCR beta chain was sequenced within a study of T cells in Graves' hyperthyroidism and ophthalmopathy. General observations from the study: Stable hyperthyroidism and ophthalmopathy were separated using 13 V-J signatures.

The germline V gene has CDR1 MNHEY and CDR2 SMNVEV (reference sequence). V lost 2 bases and J lost 0, with 5 bases in between. The CDR3 is 13 residues long. There are many counts of this clonotype. The antigen is unknown. Amplified regions were TCR beta CDR3 sequences from RNA transcripts. Carried out on the TCR CDR3, a first-round RT-PCR used the HTBI primer set. TCRdb ran MiXCR on the multiplex PCR reads and lists one entry per CDR3 protein. The sample records 370,000 or so distinct CDR3 sequences, approximately 13% being singletons. The sequence was collected from a man aged 25 to 40 with Graves' hyperthyroidism that later progressed to Graves' ophthalmopathy. What was sequenced was blood. This chain uses TRBV27 with TRBJ2-7; D is ambiguous. Here the CDR3 reads CASSLRASYEQYF. The CDR3 DNA sequence: TGTGCCAGCAGTTTAAGGGCCTCCTACGAGCAGTACTTC.